The sequence of this T cell receptor (beta chain) was determined in a study of blood T cells in healthy people across ages. V shed 11 bases and J 4 bases; nucleotides not matched to a gene: 7. This CDR3 region has 12 residues. Germline CDR1 is MNHEY and CDR2 is SVGEGT. Combining a sample-barcoded 5' primer with a J-beta primer mix, a second PCR ran for about 7 to 11 cycles. TCRdb reprocessed the 5' RACE reads with MiXCR, giving one entry per CDR3 protein. The sample holds over a million distinct CDR3 sequences, around 40% seen once. The chain is built from TRBV6-2 or TRBV6-3 and TRBJ2-5; 7 bases align to TRBD1. The source material was blood. This receptor was taken from a woman in her late teens or twenties in good health. The CDR3 nucleotides read TGTGCCGCGCAAGGGGGCAGAGAGACCCAGTACTTC. Its translation: CAAQGGRETQYF.